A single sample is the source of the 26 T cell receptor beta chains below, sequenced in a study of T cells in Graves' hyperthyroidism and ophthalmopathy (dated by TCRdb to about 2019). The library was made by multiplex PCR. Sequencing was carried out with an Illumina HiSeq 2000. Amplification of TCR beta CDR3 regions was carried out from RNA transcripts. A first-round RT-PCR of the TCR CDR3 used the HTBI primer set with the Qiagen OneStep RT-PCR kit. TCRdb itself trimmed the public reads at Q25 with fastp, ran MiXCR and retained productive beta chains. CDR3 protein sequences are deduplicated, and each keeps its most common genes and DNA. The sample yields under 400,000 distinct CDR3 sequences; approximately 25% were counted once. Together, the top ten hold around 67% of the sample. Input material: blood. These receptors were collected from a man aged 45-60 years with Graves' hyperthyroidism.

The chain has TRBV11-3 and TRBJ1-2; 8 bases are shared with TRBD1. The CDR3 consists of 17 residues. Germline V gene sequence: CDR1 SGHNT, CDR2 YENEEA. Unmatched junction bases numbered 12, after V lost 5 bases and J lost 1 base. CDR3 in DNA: TGTGCCAGCAGCACCCGAGGGACAGGAGCCATTAACTATGGCTACACCTTC. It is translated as CASSTRGTGAINYGYTF.

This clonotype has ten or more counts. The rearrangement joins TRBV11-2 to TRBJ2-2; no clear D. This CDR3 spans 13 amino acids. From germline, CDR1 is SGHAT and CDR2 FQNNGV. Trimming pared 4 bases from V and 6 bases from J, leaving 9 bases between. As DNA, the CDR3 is TGTGCCAGCAGCTCCCGAGGTTCCGGGGAGCTGTTTTTT. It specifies CASSSRGSGELFF.

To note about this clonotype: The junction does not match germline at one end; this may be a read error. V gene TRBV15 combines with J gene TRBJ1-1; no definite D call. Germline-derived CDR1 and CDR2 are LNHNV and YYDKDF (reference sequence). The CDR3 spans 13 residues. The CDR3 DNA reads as TGTGCCACCAGTTCACTTAGGTCTGCTGAAGCTTCCTTT. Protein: CATSSLRSAEASF.

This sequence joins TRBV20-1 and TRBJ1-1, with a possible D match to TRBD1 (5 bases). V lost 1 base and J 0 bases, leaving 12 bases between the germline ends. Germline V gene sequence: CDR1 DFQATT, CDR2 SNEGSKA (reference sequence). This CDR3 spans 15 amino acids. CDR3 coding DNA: TGCAGTGCTAGAGCCGTGATGACAGTGAACACTGAAGCTTTCTTT. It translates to CSARAVMTVNTEAFF.

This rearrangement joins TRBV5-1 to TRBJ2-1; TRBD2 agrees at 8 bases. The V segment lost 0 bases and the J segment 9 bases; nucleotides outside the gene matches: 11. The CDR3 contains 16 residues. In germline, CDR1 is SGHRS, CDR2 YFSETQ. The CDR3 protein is CASSLVAGLGRSEQFF. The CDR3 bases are TGCGCCAGCAGCTTGGTAGCGGGACTAGGAAGAAGTGAGCAGTTCTTC.

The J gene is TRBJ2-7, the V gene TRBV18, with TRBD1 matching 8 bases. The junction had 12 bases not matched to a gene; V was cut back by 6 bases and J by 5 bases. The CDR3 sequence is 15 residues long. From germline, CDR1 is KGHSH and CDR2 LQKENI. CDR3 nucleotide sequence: TGTGCCAGCTCCGAAACCCCAGGACAGGGAAACGAGCAGTACTTC. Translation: CASSETPGQGNEQYF.

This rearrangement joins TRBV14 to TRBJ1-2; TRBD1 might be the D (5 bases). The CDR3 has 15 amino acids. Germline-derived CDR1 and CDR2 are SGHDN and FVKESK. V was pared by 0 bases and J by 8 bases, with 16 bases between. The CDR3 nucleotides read TGTGCCAGCAGCCAAGATAGGCGGACATTCGGAGGCTACACCTTC. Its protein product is CASSQDRRTFGGYTF.

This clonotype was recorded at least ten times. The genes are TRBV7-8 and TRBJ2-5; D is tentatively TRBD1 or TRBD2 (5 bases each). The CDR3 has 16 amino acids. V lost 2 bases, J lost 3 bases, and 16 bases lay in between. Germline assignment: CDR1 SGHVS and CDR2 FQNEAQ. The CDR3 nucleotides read TGTGCCAGCAGCTTACCGGGACGCTCGGTTGAAGAGACCCAGTACTTC. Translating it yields CASSLPGRSVEETQYF.

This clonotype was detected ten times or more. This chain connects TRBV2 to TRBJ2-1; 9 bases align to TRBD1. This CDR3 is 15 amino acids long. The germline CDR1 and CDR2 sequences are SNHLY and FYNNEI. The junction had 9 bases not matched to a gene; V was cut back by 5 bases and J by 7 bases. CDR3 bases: TGTGCCAGCAGTAAGGACAGGGGAGGTATAAATGAGCAGTTCTTC. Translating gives CASSKDRGGINEQFF.

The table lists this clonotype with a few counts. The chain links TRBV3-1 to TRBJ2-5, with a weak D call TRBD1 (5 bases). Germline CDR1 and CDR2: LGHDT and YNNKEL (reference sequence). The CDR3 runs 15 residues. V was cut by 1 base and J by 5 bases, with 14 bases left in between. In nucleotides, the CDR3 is TGTGCCAGCAGCCAAGTGGGATTATCAGGGGAGACCCAGTACTTC. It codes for CASSQVGLSGETQYF.

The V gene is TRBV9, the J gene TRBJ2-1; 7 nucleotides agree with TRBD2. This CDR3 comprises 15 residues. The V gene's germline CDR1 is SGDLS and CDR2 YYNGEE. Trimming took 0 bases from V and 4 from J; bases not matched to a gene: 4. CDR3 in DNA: TGTGCCAGCAGCGTAGCAGGGCGGGAGTACAATGAGCAGTTCTTC. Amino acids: CASSVAGREYNEQFF.

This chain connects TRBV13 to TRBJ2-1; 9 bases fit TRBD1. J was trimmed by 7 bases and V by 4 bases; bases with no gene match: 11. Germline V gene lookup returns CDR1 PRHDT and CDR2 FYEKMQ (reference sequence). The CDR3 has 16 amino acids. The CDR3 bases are TGTGCCAGCAGCTCGACCCCCGGGACAGGGATTAATGAGCAGTTCTTC. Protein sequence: CASSSTPGTGINEQFF.

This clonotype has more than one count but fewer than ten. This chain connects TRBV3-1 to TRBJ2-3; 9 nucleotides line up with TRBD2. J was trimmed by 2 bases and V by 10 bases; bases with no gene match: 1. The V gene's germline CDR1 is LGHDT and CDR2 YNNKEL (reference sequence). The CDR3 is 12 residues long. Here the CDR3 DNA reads TGTGCCACTAGCGGGAACACAGATACGCAGTATTTT. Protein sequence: CATSGNTDTQYF.

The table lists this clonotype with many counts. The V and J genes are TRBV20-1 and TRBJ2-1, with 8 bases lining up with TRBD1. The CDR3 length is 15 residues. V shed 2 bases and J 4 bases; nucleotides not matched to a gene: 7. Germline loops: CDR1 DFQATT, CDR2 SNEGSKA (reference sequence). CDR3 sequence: CSARSPRTGYNEQFF. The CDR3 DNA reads TGCAGTGCTAGAAGCCCCCGGACAGGGTACAATGAGCAGTTCTTC.

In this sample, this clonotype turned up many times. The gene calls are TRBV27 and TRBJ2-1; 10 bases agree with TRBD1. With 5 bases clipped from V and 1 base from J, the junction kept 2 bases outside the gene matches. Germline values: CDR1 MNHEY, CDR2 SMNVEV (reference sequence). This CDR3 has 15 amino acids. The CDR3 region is CASSRDRGSYNEQFF. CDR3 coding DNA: TGTGCCAGCAGTCGGGACAGGGGTTCCTACAATGAGCAGTTCTTC.

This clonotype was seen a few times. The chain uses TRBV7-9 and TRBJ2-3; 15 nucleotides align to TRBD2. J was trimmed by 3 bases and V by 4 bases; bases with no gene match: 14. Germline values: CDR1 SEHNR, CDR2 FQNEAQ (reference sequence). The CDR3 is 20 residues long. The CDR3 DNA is TGTGCCAGCAGCTCCCTTAGGGGACTAGCGGGAGGTAAAGGAACAGATACGCAGTATTTT. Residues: CASSSLRGLAGGKGTDTQYF.

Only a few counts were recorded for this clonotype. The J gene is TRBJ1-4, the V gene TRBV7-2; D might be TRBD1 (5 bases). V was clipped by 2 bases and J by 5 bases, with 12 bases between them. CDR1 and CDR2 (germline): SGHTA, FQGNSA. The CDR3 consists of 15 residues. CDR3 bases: TGTGCCAGCAGCTTACGAGGGGCCCTGAATGAAAAACTGTTTTTT. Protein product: CASSLRGALNEKLFF. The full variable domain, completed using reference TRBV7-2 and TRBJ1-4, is GAGVSQSPSNKVTEKGKDVELRCDPISGHTALYWYRQSLGQGLEFLIYFQGNSAPDKSGLPSDRFSAERTGGSVSTLTIQRTQQEDSAVYLCASSLRGALNEKLFFGSGTQLSVL.

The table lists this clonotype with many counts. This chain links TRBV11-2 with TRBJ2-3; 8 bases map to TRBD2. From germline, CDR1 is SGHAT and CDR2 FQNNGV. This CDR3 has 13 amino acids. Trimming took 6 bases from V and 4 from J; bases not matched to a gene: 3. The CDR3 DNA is TGTGCCAGCAGTTGGACTAGCTCAGATACGCAGTATTTT. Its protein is CASSWTSSDTQYF. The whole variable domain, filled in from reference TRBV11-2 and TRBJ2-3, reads EAGVAQSPRYKIIEKRQSVAFWCNPISGHATLYWYQQILGQGPKLLIQFQNNGVVDDSQLPKDRFSAERLKGVDSTLKIQPAKLEDSAVYLCASSWTSSDTQYFGPGTRLTVL.

CDR3 residues: CASSYSRISTGGENTIYF. The CDR3 coding sequence is TGTGCCAGCAGTTACTCCCGAATCTCCACAGGGGGAGAAAACACCATATATTTT. This chain links TRBV6-5 with TRBJ1-3, with 8 bases identical to TRBD1. Germline CDR1 is MNHEY and CDR2 is SVGAGI. CDR3 length: 18 residues. With V trimmed by 0 bases and J by 6 bases, 13 bases remained unmatched.

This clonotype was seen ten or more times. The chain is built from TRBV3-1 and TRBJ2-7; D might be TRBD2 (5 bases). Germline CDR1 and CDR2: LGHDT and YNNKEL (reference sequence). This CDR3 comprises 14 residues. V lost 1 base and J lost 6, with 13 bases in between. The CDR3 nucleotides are TGTGCCAGCAGCCAAGTAGCCGGGCGGGTCGAGCAGTACTTC. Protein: CASSQVAGRVEQYF.

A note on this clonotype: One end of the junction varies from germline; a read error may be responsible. CDR3 sequence: CASSLSGSVYEQYF. CDR3 DNA sequence: TGTGCCAGCAGTTTAAGTGGCAGTGTCTACGAGCAGTACTTC. The chain combines TRBV7-3 with TRBJ2-7; D uncertain. CDR3 size: 14 residues. Looked up from germline, CDR1 is SGHTA and CDR2 is FQGTGA.

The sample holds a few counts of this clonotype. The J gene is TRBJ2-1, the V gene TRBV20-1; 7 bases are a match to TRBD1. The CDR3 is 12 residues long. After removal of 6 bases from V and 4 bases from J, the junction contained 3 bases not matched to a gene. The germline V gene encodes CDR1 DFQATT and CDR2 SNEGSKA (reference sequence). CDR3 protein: CSAPGQYNEQFF. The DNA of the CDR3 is TGCAGTGCGCCGGGACAGTACAATGAGCAGTTCTTC.

The CDR3 loop reads CASSTGAIGYGYTF. The CDR3 DNA reads as TGTGCCAGCTCGACAGGGGCGATTGGCTATGGCTACACCTTC. This chain joins TRBV18 and TRBJ1-2; 8 nucleotides agree with TRBD1. The junction had 7 bases not matched to a gene; V was cut back by 6 bases and J by 4 bases. This CDR3 comprises 14 residues. Germline V CDR1 and CDR2: KGHSH, LQKENI.

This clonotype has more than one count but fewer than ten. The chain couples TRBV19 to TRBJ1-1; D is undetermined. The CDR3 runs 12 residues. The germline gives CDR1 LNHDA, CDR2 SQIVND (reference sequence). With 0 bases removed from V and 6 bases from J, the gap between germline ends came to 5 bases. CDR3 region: CASSIEGAEAFF. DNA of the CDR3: TGTGCCAGTAGTATAGAAGGCGCTGAAGCTTTCTTT.

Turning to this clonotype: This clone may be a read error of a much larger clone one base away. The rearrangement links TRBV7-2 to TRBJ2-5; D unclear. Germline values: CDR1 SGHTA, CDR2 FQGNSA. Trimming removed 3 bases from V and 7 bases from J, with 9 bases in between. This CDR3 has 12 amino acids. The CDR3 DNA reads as TGTGCCAGCAGCTTGGCAAGCGTGACCCAGTACTTC. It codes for CASSLASVTQYF.

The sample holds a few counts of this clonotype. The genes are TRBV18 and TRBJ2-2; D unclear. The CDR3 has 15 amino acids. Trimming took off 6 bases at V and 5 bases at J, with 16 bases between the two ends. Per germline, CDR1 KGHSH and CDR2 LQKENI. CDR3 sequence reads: CASSLETTRTGELFF. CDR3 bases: TGTGCCAGCTCTCTCGAGACGACGAGGACCGGGGAGCTGTTTTTT.